This TCR beta chain is from a study of identical twins (dated by TCRdb to 2016 to 2018). For the wider study: To test whether fetal clonotypes persist, this study deep-sequenced TCR alpha and beta repertoires from monozygotic twins, from unrelated adults of various ages, and from cord blood. To rule out contamination, the twin experiments were replicated at different times with different library preparation protocols. The study at large found these results: Abundant cord blood beta clonotypes had fewer insertions, young adult naive repertoires showed a similar but weaker trend, and memory repertoires showed no such trend. Out-of-frame TCR alpha sharing in monozygotic twins was systematically underestimated by recombination models, whereas sharing between unrelated individuals was in agreement with the recombination models. Because the same donors could not be followed over many years, the conclusions relied on cross-sectional statistical analysis. Compared with coincidental sharing between unrelated individuals, an excess of low generation-probability sequences was observed among out-of-frame TCR alpha sequences shared between twins. A weaker excess of twin sharing was found in beta out-of-frame sequences because the signal-to-noise ratio was lowered by fewer shared sequences. Invariant T cells such as MAIT and iNKT could partly confound zero-insertion analyses, though diverse VJ usage argued against this for most clonotypes.

Only healthy Caucasian donors were included. The twin cohort comprised three pairs of female monozygotic twins, all aged roughly 18 to 30 years. Peripheral blood mononuclear cells were the source from which RNA for the TCR libraries was isolated. There are 12 amino acids in the CDR3, from cysteine to phenylalanine inclusive. Only the CDR3 DNA is retained, 36 bases long and in frame from the first base. V drops 1 base and J drops 9 bases, leaving 9 bases in between. In its sample, this clonotype was seen a few times. The antigen it recognizes is unknown. Base qualities are missing; no much larger clone stands one base away. Libraries were built with 5' RACE. TCRdb shows the sequencer as Illumina HiSeq 2000. A universal primer binding site was introduced by template switching, and a unique molecular identifier was present in the final cDNA, enabling accurate counting of TCR cDNA molecules. Specific primers in the conserved constant-segment region were used to synthesize first-strand cDNA for TCR alpha and beta chains. To control for contamination, every cDNA library was double barcoded, receiving both a SMART-Mk sample barcode and Illumina barcodes. Two successive PCR steps introduced TruSeq adapter sequences along with Illumina sample barcodes. Sequencing of the TCR alpha and beta cDNA libraries was done on the Illumina HiSeq platform using custom primers. Turning to the authors' computational methods: Raw reads were processed with MiGEC to extract unique molecular identifiers, and MiXCR was used to determine CDR3 positions. Recombination models were inferred per individual with the repgenHMM and IGoR tools using an EM algorithm. Shared clonotypes were analyzed with the tcR package in R, and sharing was normalized by the product of cloneset sizes. To study raw recombination free of thymic and clonal selection effects, out-of-frame nonproductive sequences were analyzed. The public reads were run again by TCRdb, first through fastp at Q25 and then through MiXCR, and only productive beta chains were kept. Identical CDR3 proteins give one entry, which carries the most common genes and DNA. What appears here as the V and J calls and clone size reflects TCRdb's work, not the paper's. This sample holds some 500,000 distinct CDR3 sequences; 9.6% were observed only once. 2.5% to 3.5% of the sample comes from the top ten.

The same sample was also studied in work on yellow fever vaccine responses in identical twins. That second publication adds: According to the authors, in identical twins the way T cells responded to vaccination appeared partly convergent and partly personalized. In identical twins, the study followed T cell clones that responded to the vaccine with precision.

The chain uses TRBV12-3 or TRBV12-4 and TRBJ2-5, with the D gene not confidently named. This TCR came from a woman aged 18 to 35 in good health. The sequenced sample consisted of PBMCs. CDR3 sequence: CASSLGPLSQYF. At the DNA level, the sequence is TGTGCCAGCAGTTTAGGGCCACTGTCCCAGTACTTC.